This T cell receptor (beta chain) came from a study of cytomegalovirus exposure and HLA in healthy donors. General observations from the study: CMV antigen specificity of a few CMV-associated chains was confirmed in vitro. Cytomegalovirus status was reportedly diagnosed by the classifier with high sensitivity and specificity. Usually a TCR sequence was rare, but some public TCRs were found in many donors.

The protocol was immunoSEQ multiplex PCR, while the TCRdb copy is restricted to in-frame clones and leaves out a portion. Found here are 100,000 to 150,000 clones, about 94% of them singletons; the top ten hold around 1.2%. The CDR3 is made up of 13 amino acids. V shed 0 bases and J 8 bases; nucleotides not matched to a gene: 3. Germline CDR1 reads WSHSY; CDR2 reads SAAADI. As regards this clone: Its cognate antigen is unknown.

The clonotype was recovered from a woman aged 18-29 years in good health and CMV-seronegative. Sequencing was performed on PBMCs. V usage is TRBV10-2 and J usage is TRBJ1-2; 7 bases fit TRBD1. The DNA of the CDR3 is TGCGCCAGCAGTGAGTCGACAGGGCAAGGCTACACCTTC. It specifies CASSESTGQGYTF.